This T cell receptor beta chain was sequenced during a study of cytomegalovirus exposure and HLA in healthy donors. Findings and caveats of the study: In a later analysis, HLA-associated beta chains showed higher expansion and lower generation probabilities than comparable chains. Researchers reported in a later analysis that common viral pathogens appeared linked to several top clusters. A later analysis reportedly found fewer N-insertions in an Asian-associated ancestry cluster than the roughly 670-donor mean. In a later analysis, TCR beta V- and J-gene trimming showed a link to a missense DCLRE1C variant.

With 60 Vbeta and 13 Jbeta primers, the PCR was carried out. Clones were read by immunoSEQ multiplex PCR, and TCRdb kept only the in-frame ones, dropping some. The table lists about 120,000 clones, about 80% of them singletons. The V segment lost 8 bases and the J segment 6 bases; nucleotides outside the gene matches: 12. Germline CDR1 MDHEN, CDR2 SYDVKM. This CDR3 region has 14 residues. Regarding this clone: The antigen is undetermined.

The rearrangement uses TRBV28 and TRBJ2-7; 8 positions agree with TRBD2. The TCR originated in a man aged 55 to 69 in good health and CMV-seropositive. Sequenced sample: PBMCs. Here the CDR3 DNA reads TGTGCCAGCGTCGGTCGGAGCGGGAGTTCCGAGCAGTACTTC. Protein: CASVGRSGSSEQYF.